In its sample, the clone carrying this TCR beta chain was seen many times. The sample comes from a study of blood T cells in healthy people across ages. The second PCR ran roughly 6 to 11 cycles with a sample-barcoded 5' primer and J-beta primers. TCRdb analysed the 5' RACE reads with MiXCR anew, one entry per CDR3 protein. The sample shows under 1,000,000 distinct CDR3 sequences, 36% of them seen only once. Sequenced: blood. The TCR comes from a young man in good health.

Here the CDR3 DNA reads TGCAGTGCTTCCGCCTTAGAAGGGCTCCAAGAGACCCAGTACTTC. As protein: CSASALEGLQETQYF. The rearrangement joins TRBV20-1 to TRBJ2-5; D not certain. This CDR3 has 15 residues. The V gene lost 5 bases and the J gene lost 1 base, with 17 bases spanning the gap. Germline CDR1 DFQATT, CDR2 SNEGSKA (reference sequence).